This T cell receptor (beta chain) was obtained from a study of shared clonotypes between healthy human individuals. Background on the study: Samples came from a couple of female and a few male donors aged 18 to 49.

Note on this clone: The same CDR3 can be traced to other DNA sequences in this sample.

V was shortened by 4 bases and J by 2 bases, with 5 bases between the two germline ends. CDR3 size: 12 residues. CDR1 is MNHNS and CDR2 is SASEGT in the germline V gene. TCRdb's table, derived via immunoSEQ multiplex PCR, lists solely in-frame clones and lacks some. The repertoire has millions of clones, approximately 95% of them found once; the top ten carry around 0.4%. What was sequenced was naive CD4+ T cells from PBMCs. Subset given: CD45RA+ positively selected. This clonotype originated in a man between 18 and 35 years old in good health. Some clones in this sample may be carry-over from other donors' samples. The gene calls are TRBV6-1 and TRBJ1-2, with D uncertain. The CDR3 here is CASSGQNYGYTF. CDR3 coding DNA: TGTGCCAGCAGTGGTCAGAACTATGGCTACACCTTC.